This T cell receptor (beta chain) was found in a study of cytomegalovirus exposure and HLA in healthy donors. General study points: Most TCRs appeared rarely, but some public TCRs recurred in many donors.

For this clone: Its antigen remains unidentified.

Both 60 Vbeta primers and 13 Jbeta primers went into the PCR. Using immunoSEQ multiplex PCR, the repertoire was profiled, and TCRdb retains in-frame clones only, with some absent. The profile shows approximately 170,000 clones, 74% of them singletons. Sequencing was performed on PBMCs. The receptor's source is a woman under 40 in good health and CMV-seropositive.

This chain's CDR3 is CASRSSGIGEQYF. The CDR3 nucleotides are TGTGCCAGCAGATCTAGCGGGATCGGCGAGCAGTACTTC. The genes are TRBV27 and TRBJ2-7; 9 bases fit TRBD2. The CDR3 contains 13 residues. J gave up 6 bases and V 6 bases, and 6 bases lay outside the gene matches. Looked up from germline, CDR1 is MNHEY and CDR2 is SMNVEV (reference sequence).